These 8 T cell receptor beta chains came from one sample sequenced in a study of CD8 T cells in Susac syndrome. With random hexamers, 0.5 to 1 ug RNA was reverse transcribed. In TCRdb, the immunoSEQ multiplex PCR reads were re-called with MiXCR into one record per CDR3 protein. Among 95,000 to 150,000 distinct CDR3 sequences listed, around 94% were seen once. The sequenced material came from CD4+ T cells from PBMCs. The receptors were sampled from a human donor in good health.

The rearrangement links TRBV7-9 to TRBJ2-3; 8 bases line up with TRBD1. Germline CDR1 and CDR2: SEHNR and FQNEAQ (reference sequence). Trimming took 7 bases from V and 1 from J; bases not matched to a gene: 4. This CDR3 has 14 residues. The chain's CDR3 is CASTPDRGTDTQYF. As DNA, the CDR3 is TGTGCCAGCACCCCGGACAGGGGCACAGATACGCAGTATTTT. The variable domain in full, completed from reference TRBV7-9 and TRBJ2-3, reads DTGVSQNPRHKITKRGQNVTFRCDPISEHNRLYWYRQTLGQGPEFLTYFQNEAQLEKSRLLSDRFSAERPKGSFSTLEIQRTEQGDSAMYLCASTPDRGTDTQYFGPGTRLTVL.

CDR3 sequence: CSARDRGNTEAFF. CDR3 in DNA: TGCAGTGCTAGAGATCGGGGGAACACTGAAGCTTTCTTT. The V call is TRBV20-1, the J call TRBJ1-1; D is unresolved. CDR1 and CDR2 from the germline V gene are DFQATT and SNEGSKA (reference sequence). Trimming removed 0 bases at V and 1 base at J, with 6 bases between. There are 13 residues in the CDR3.

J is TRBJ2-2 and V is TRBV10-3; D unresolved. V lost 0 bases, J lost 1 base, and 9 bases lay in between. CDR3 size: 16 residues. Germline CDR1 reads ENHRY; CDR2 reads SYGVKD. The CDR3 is CAISESSRLNTGELFF. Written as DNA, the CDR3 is TGTGCCATCAGTGAGTCGTCCAGACTGAACACCGGGGAGCTGTTTTTT.

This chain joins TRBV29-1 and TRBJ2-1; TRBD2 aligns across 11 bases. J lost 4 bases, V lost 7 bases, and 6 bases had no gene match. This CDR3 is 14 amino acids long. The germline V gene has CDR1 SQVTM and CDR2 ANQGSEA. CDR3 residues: CSAELAGVYNEQFF. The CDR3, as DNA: TGCAGCGCGGAACTAGCGGGAGTATACAATGAGCAGTTCTTC.

The DNA for the CDR3 is TGTGCCAGCAGCTCCGGGAGGACAGATACGCAGTATTTT. The encoded protein is CASSSGRTDTQYF. The rearrangement uses TRBV7-9 and TRBJ2-3; 7 nucleotides line up with TRBD2. The CDR3 consists of 13 residues. Germline V CDR1 and CDR2: SEHNR, FQNEAQ (reference sequence). V lost 4 bases to trimming and J lost 3 bases; unmatched junction nucleotides: 1. The whole variable domain, filled in from reference TRBV7-9 and TRBJ2-3, reads DTGVSQNPRHKITKRGQNVTFRCDPISEHNRLYWYRQTLGQGPEFLTYFQNEAQLEKSRLLSDRFSAERPKGSFSTLEIQRTEQGDSAMYLCASSSGRTDTQYFGPGTRLTVL.

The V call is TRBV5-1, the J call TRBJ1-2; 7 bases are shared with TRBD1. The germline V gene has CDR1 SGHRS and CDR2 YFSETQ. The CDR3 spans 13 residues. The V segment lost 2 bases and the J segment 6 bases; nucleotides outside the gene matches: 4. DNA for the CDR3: TGCGCCAGCAGCTTCGACAGGGAGGATGGCTACACCTTC. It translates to CASSFDREDGYTF.

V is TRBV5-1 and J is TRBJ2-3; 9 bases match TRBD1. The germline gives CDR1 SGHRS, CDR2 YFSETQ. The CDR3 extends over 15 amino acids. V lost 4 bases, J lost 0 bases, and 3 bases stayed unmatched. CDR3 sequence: CASSPGTGSTDTQYF. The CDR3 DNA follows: TGCGCCAGCAGCCCCGGGACAGGGAGCACAGATACGCAGTATTTT.

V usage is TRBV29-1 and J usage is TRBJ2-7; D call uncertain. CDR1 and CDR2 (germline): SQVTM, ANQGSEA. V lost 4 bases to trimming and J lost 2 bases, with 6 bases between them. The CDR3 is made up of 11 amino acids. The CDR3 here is CSVGRTYEQYF. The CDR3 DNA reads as TGCAGCGTTGGCAGGACCTACGAGCAGTACTTC.